The present entry profiles one TCR beta chain with its context. The antigen is undetermined. Looked up from germline, CDR1 is WNHNN and CDR2 is SYGVQD (reference sequence). This CDR3 has 20 amino acids. Trimming cost V 4 bases and J 4 bases, with 31 bases left between them. This sample was included in a study of shared clonotypes between healthy human individuals. Study-level findings and limits: Larger estimated richness was generally recorded for naive subsets relative to memory subsets.

Profiling relied on immunoSEQ multiplex PCR, and the TCRdb table lists in-frame clones only, not all of them. The table has a few million clones, over 85% seen once. The receptor was derived from a man aged 18-30 years in good health. The chain links TRBV10-1 to TRBJ1-1; maybe TRBD1 (6 bases). The source material was naive CD4+ T cells sorted from blood. This sample's subset: CD45RA+ positively selected. DNA of the CDR3: TGCGCCAGCAGTGGGGGTGGCTCGGGGGGCCAGGGGCCGACACCCACTGAAGCTTTCTTT. It is translated as CASSGGGSGGQGPTPTEAFF.